This TCR beta chain was identified in a study of T-cell memory formation after mild COVID-19. Study background: Among the donors, TCR clusters were largely specific to each donor.

The count of this clonotype is one. What it binds is not known. Study conclusions and caveats: Specificity for SARS-CoV-2 was not confirmed among the second-wave clones peaking on day 37. Pre-infection memory carried some responding clones, suggesting that cross-reactive memory joined.

The 5'RACE method, run with constant-segment primers, produced TCR alpha and TCR beta cDNA libraries (carrying sample barcodes and UMIs). One entry per CDR3 protein, called by TCRdb with MiXCR from the 5' RACE reads. Here the sample spans about 360,000 distinct CDR3 sequences, 10% to 15% being singletons. This CDR3 spans 12 amino acids. The germline V gene encodes CDR1 SGHTA and CDR2 FQGNSA. V lost 8 bases to trimming and J lost 5 bases, with 10 bases between them. What was sequenced was PBMCs or a T cell subset sorted from them (not recorded which). This rearrangement joins TRBV7-2 to TRBJ1-5; unclear D gene. The source is a man younger than 30 who had mild COVID-19 (a few samples of this study predate the infection). Cell type and time point are not known. CDR3 nucleotide sequence: TGTGCCAGCGGTCCGAGGGATCAGCCCCAGCATTTT. Amino acid sequence: CASGPRDQPQHF.